The present entry profiles one T cell receptor (beta chain) with its context. Its specificity is unknown. This sample was taken from a study of cytomegalovirus exposure and HLA in healthy donors. General study results and limits: Generally TCR sequences proved uncommon, though certain public TCRs appeared in numerous donors. Common viral pathogens seemed to be connected with several of the most significant clusters, according to a later analysis.

PCR was performed using 60 Vbeta and 13 Jbeta primers. Assay used: immunoSEQ multiplex PCR; TCRdb lists only in-frame clones, some missing. The sample contains some 120,000 clones, 74% of which appear only once. Sequenced: PBMCs. This TCR was sampled from a human donor in good health.

The CDR3 protein is CASSYSFQVYLYGYTF. The CDR3 coding sequence is TGTGCCAGCAGTTACTCGTTCCAGGTATATCTCTATGGCTACACCTTC. The rearrangement uses TRBV6-5 and TRBJ1-2; D remains unclear. Trimming took 0 bases from V and 4 from J, leaving 15 bases between them. The CDR3 loop spans 16 amino acids. Germline lookup yields CDR1 MNHEY and CDR2 SVGAGI.